A single sample gave rise to the 9 T cell receptor beta chains below, sequenced in a study of shared clonotypes between healthy human individuals. The method was immunoSEQ multiplex PCR; TCRdb's version includes in-frame clones alone and lacks a portion of them. This table holds millions of clones, roughly 93% found once. The sample comprised naive CD4+ T cells from PBMCs. The sample's subset: CD45RA+ positively selected. The receptors shown here come from a man aged 18 to 29 in good health. Some clones in this sample may be carry-over from other donors' samples.

The chain has TRBV2 and TRBJ2-5; D possibly corresponds to TRBD1 (6 bases). Germline V gives CDR1 SNHLY, CDR2 FYNNEI. Deletions cut 6 bases from V and 5 bases from J, with 10 bases between. The CDR3 consists of 12 residues. The DNA for the CDR3 is TGTGCCAGCAGACAGGGATCCGAGACCCAGTACTTC. Protein: CASRQGSETQYF.

The genes are TRBV7-9 and TRBJ2-2; the D is unclear. In germline, CDR1 is SEHNR, CDR2 FQNEAQ (reference sequence). This CDR3 has 12 amino acids. V lost 4 bases and J lost 6, with 6 bases in between. Here the CDR3 DNA reads TGTGCCAGCAGCTCACAGTCCGGGGAGCTGTTTTTT. Its protein product is CASSSQSGELFF.

This rearrangement joins TRBV5-1 to TRBJ2-3; weak D call: TRBD2 (6 bases). V shed 1 base and J shed 5 bases, with 8 bases lying between them. Germline CDR1 SGHRS, CDR2 YFSETQ. CDR3 length: 13 amino acids. The chain's CDR3 is CASSLMGGDTQYF. The CDR3 region has the DNA TGCGCCAGCAGCTTGATGGGAGGAGATACGCAGTATTTT.

The chain carries TRBV15 and TRBJ1-4; D gene ambiguous. V was shortened by 8 bases and J by 0 bases, with 13 bases between the two germline ends. The length of the CDR3 is 15 residues. Germline CDR1 and CDR2: LNHNV and YYDKDF (reference sequence). The CDR3 reads CATLRAITTNEKLFF. In DNA, the CDR3 is TGTGCCACCCTAAGGGCGATAACAACTAATGAAAAACTGTTTTTT.

The chain carries TRBV5-7 and TRBJ1-1, with TRBD1 identical over 7 bases. TRBV5-7 belongs to the ORF category, with a function that is uncertain. After removal of 0 bases from V and 4 bases from J, the junction contained 6 bases not matched to a gene. The length of the CDR3 is 15 residues. This chain's CDR3 is CASSLEEGAITEAFF. The CDR3 coding sequence is TGTGCCAGCAGCTTGGAAGAGGGGGCAATCACTGAAGCTTTCTTT.

This rearrangement joins TRBV28 to TRBJ2-3; 10 bases line up with TRBD2. Unmatched junction bases numbered 4, after V lost 1 base and J lost 3 bases. Per the germline V gene, CDR1 is MDHEN and CDR2 is SYDVKM. The CDR3 totals 16 residues. The CDR3 nucleotides read TGTGCCAGCAGTTTATCGGCTAGCGGGAGAACAGATACGCAGTATTTT. It encodes CASSLSASGRTDTQYF.

The gene calls are TRBV10-1 and TRBJ2-6; D is undetermined. This CDR3 contains 15 residues. The V gene lost 7 bases and the J gene lost 3 bases, with 13 bases spanning the gap. The germline V gene has CDR1 WNHNN and CDR2 SYGVQD (reference sequence). The CDR3 here is CASILPGLGANVLTF. For the CDR3, the DNA is TGCGCCAGCATATTGCCCGGCCTTGGGGCCAACGTCCTGACTTTC.

This clone was detected only once. Other DNA sequences in the same sample also yield this CDR3. V gene TRBV20-1 combines with J gene TRBJ2-7; D is ambiguous. The ends were cut back, 3 bases at V and 6 bases at J, with 9 bases in the middle. This CDR3 is 11 amino acids long. Germline CDR1 and CDR2: DFQATT and SNEGSKA (reference sequence). The CDR3: CSARSGTEQYF. In DNA, the CDR3 is TGCAGTGCTAGGAGTGGAACCGAGCAGTACTTC.

V is TRBV4-1 and J is TRBJ2-1, with TRBD1 matching over 8 bases. V lost 5 bases to trimming and J lost 6 bases; unmatched junction nucleotides: 12. CDR1 is MGHRA and CDR2 is YSYEKL in the germline V gene. CDR3 length equals 16 residues. CDR3 region: CASSEPWDRSGNEQFF. In DNA, the CDR3 is TGCGCCAGCAGCGAACCGTGGGACAGGTCTGGCAATGAGCAGTTCTTC.